This TCR beta chain stems from a study of blood T cells in healthy people across ages. Alongside a J-beta primer mix, a sample-barcoded 5' primer served in a second PCR lasting 7 to 11 cycles. TCRdb independently ran MiXCR on the 5' RACE reads; one entry per CDR3 protein. This table has about 1,500,000 distinct CDR3 sequences, approximately 40% appearing once. The CDR3 runs to 13 residues. V lost 1 base, J lost 3 bases, and 6 bases lay in between. CDR1 and CDR2 (germline): KGHSH, LQKENI. This receptor was obtained from a woman younger than 30 in good health. This chain links TRBV18 with TRBJ1-2, with D uncertain. Sequencing was done on a sample of blood. In DNA, the CDR3 is TGTGCCAGCTCACCACAGTTGGACTATGGCTACACCTTC. It codes for CASSPQLDYGYTF. The full variable domain, its missing parts supplied by reference TRBV18 and TRBJ1-2, is NAGVMQNPRHLVRRRGQEARLRCSPMKGHSHVYWYRQLPEEGLKFMVYLQKENIIDESGMPKERFSAEFPKEGPSILRIQQVVRGDSAAYFCASSPQLDYGYTFGSGTRLTVV.